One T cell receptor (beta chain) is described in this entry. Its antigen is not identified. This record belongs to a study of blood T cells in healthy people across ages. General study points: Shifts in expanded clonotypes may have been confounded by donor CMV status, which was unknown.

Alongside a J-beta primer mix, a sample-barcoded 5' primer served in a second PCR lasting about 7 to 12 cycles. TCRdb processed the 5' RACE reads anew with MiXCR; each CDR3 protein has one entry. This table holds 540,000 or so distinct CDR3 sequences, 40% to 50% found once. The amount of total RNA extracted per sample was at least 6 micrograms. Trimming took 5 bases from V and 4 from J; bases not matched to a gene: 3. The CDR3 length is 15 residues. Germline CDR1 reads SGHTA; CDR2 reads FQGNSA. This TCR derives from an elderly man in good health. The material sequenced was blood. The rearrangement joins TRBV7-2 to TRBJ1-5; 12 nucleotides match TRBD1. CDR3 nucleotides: TGTGCCAGCAGCCGGGACAGGGGGCCGAATCAGCCCCAGCATTTT. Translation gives CASSRDRGPNQPQHF.